This T cell receptor beta chain stems from a study of beta chain features in type 1 diabetes. On the study more broadly: Age, gender and cell yields were alike across patients and healthy donors. Study results and limitations: For patients, the naive, central memory and Treg TCRB repertoires appeared more alike than for healthy donors.

Researchers reported sorting CD4+ naive, central memory, regulatory and stem cell-like memory cells via CD45RO/CCR7/CD25/CD127/CD95/CD27. All of the sorted populations showed purity greater than 95%. Investigators reverse transcribed all isolated RNA, so they sequenced expressed TCRB transcripts. TCRdb's table, derived via immunoSEQ multiplex PCR, lists solely in-frame clones and lacks some. The sample records about 930,000 clones, 17% being singletons. Germline assignment: CDR1 MDHEN and CDR2 SYDVKM. J gave up 2 bases and V 5 bases, and 7 bases lay outside the gene matches. The CDR3 runs 15 residues. As concerns this clone: The antigen remains unidentified.

The V and J genes are TRBV28 and TRBJ2-7; 9 bases match TRBD1. The TCR was taken from a woman aged 18-29 years in good health. Sequencing used naive CD4+ T cells from blood. The CDR3 region is CASSPGTGNPYEQYF. Written as DNA, the CDR3 is TGTGCCAGCAGTCCCGGGACAGGGAACCCCTACGAGCAGTACTTC.